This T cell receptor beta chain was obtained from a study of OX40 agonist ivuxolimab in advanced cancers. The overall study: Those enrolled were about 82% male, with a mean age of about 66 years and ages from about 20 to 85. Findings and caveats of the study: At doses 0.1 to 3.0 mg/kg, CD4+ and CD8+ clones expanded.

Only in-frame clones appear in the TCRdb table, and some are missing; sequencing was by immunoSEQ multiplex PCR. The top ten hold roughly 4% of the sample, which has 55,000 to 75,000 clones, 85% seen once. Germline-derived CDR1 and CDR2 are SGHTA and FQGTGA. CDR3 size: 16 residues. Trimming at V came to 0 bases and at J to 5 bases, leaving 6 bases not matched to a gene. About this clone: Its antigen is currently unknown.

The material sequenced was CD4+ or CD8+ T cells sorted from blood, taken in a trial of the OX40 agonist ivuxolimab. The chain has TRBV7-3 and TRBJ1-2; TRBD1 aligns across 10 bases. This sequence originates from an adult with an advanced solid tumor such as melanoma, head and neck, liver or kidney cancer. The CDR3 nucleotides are TGTGCCAGCAGCTTAACGGGGACAGGGGAGGGTTATGGCTACACCTTC. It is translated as CASSLTGTGEGYGYTF.